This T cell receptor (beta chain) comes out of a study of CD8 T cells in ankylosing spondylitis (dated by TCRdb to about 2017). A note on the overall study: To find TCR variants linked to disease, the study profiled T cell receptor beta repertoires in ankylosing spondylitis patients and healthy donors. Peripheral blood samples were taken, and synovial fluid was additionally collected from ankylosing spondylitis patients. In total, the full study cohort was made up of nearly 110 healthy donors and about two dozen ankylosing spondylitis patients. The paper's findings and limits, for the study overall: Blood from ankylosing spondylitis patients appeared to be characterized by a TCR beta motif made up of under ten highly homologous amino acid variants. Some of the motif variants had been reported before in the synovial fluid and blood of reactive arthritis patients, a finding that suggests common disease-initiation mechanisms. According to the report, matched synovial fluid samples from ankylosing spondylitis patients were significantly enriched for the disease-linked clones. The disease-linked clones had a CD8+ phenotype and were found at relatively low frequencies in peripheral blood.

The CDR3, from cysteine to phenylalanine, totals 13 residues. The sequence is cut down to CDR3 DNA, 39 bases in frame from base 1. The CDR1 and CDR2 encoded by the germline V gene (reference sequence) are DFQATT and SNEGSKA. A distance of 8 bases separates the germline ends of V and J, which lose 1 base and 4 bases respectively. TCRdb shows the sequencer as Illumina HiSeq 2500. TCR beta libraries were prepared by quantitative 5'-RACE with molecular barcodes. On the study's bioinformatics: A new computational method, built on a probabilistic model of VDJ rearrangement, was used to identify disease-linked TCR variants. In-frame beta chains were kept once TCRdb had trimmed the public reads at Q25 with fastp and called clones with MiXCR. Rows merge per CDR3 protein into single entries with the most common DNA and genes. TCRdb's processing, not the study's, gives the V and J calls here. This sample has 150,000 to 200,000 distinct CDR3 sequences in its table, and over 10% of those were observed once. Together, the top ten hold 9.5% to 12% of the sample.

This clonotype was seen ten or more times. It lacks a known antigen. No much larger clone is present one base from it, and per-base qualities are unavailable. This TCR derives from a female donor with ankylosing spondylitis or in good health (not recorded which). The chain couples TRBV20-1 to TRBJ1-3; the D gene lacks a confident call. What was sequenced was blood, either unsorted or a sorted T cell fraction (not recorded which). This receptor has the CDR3 CSARVTFGNTIYF. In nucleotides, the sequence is TGCAGTGCTAGAGTAACCTTCGGAAACACCATATATTTT.